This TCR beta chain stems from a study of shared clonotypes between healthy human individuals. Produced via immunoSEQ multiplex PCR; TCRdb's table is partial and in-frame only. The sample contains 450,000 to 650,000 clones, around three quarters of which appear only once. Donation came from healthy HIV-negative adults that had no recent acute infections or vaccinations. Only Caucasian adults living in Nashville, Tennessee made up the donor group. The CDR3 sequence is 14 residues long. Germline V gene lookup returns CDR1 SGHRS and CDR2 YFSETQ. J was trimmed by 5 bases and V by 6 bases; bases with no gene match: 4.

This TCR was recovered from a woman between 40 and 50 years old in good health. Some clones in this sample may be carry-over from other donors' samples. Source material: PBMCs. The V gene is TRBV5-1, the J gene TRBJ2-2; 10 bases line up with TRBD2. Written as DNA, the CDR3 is TGCGCCAGCACAGCGGGAGGGAGTACCGGGGAGCTGTTTTTT. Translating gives CASTAGGSTGELFF.